This T cell receptor beta chain was identified in a study of cytomegalovirus exposure and HLA in healthy donors. Background on the study: An early data release held 80 million or so unique TCRs from HLA-typed donors. Overall study results and limits: Researchers left out some V segments, among them TRBV6-2 and TRBV6-3, as indistinguishable.

V lost 4 bases to trimming and J lost 4 bases; unmatched junction nucleotides: 8. There are 15 residues in the CDR3. From germline, CDR1 is SGHNT and CDR2 YYREEE (reference sequence). A multiplex PCR was run with 60 Vbeta primers and 13 Jbeta primers. Using immunoSEQ multiplex PCR, the repertoire was profiled, and TCRdb retains in-frame clones only, with some absent. Of roughly 110,000 clones in the sample, roughly 80% are singletons; the top ten hold 2.7%. Note on this clone: Its antigen is not identified.

Participants comprised healthy donors of bone marrow. V is TRBV5-4 and J is TRBJ2-7; 10 nucleotides agree with TRBD1. The receptor was isolated from a female donor in good health and CMV-seronegative. Sequencing was performed on PBMCs. CDR3 nucleotide sequence: TGTGCCAGCAGCCCAGGACCGGGACAGGGGTACGAGCAGTACTTC. The encoded protein is CASSPGPGQGYEQYF. The entire variable domain, with the rest obtained from reference TRBV5-4 and TRBJ2-7, is as follows: ETGVTQSPTHLIKTRGQQVTLRCSSQSGHNTVSWYQQALGQGPQFIFQYYREEENGRGNFPPRFSGLQFPNYSSELNVNALELDDSALYLCASSPGPGQGYEQYFGPGTRLTVT.